This TCR beta chain appears in the sequencing data of a study of T cell responses to AZD1222 COVID-19 vaccine. V lost 4 bases, J lost 2 bases, and 10 bases stayed unmatched. Looked up from germline, CDR1 is MGHRA and CDR2 is YSYEKL. The CDR3 is 16 residues long. Assay used: immunoSEQ multiplex PCR; TCRdb lists only in-frame clones, some missing. This sample has tens of thousands of clones, with 89% found just once. Study findings and constraints: The donor group comprised mostly white British people and more females; the analysis possibly underestimated clonal diversity. CD4 TCRs covered the whole spike, strongest at regions 160-218 and 743-854. Nearly half of the spike-specific TCRs reportedly recognize variant regions that carry no mutations.

Comments on this clone: Its antigen remains unidentified.

Sequences were derived from peripheral blood, sampled 28 days after the second AZD1222 dose. The chain uses TRBV4-1 and TRBJ2-5, with 7 positions matching TRBD1. This receptor was identified in an adult who received the AZD1222 COVID-19 vaccine. The CDR3 DNA follows: TGCGCCAGCAGCCGAATCGGGACAGCCACACAAGAGACCCAGTACTTC. Translated, it gives CASSRIGTATQETQYF.